The 26 T cell receptor beta chains presented below share a single source sample, sequenced in a study of cytomegalovirus exposure and HLA in healthy donors. PCR employed 60 Vbeta and 13 Jbeta primers. Some clones are missing from TCRdb's copy, which holds only in-frame ones; the method was immunoSEQ multiplex PCR. The sample gives fewer than 150,000 clones, 70% to 85% of which show up once; approximately 2.4% is in the top ten. What was sequenced was PBMCs. The receptors derive from a male donor in good health and CMV-seronegative.

The chain couples TRBV2 to TRBJ1-6, with D maybe TRBD1 (6 bases). Germline V CDR1 and CDR2: SNHLY, FYNNEI. V was clipped by 5 bases and J by 6 bases, with 14 bases between them. The CDR3 covers 15 residues. CDR3 DNA sequence: TGTGCCAGCAGTACACAGGGTGTTGGTAATTCACCCCTCCACTTT. Translating it yields CASSTQGVGNSPLHF.

This clone was recorded only once. The rearrangement uses TRBV28 and TRBJ2-1; TRBD2 matches at 12 bases. Germline V gene lookup returns CDR1 MDHEN and CDR2 SYDVKM. The V segment lost 6 bases and the J segment 3 bases; nucleotides outside the gene matches: 6. The CDR3 has 16 residues. The CDR3 nucleotides are TGTGCCAGCAGCGAGACTAGCGGGAGTCTCTACAATGAGCAGTTCTTC. The encoded protein is CASSETSGSLYNEQFF.

V gene TRBV7-2 combines with J gene TRBJ2-7; 9 nucleotides line up with TRBD1. Germline lookup yields CDR1 SGHTA and CDR2 FQGNSA. The CDR3 runs 14 residues. With 1 base clipped from V and 4 bases from J, the junction kept 2 bases outside the gene matches. The CDR3: CASSLDGTGYEQYF. DNA of the CDR3: TGTGCCAGCAGCTTAGACGGGACAGGGTACGAGCAGTACTTC.

The rearrangement links TRBV15 to TRBJ2-7; TRBD2 matches 7 bases. Trimming cost V 1 base and J 1 base; bases outside gene matches: 7. This CDR3 spans 16 amino acids. CDR1 is LNHNV, CDR2 YYDKDF, per germline (reference sequence). CDR3 nucleotide sequence: TGTGCCACCAGCAGAGGGGGCGGACTAGATTCCTACGAGCAGTACTTC. Translation: CATSRGGGLDSYEQYF.

The chain has TRBV6-6 and TRBJ2-1, with a tentative D call TRBD2 (6 bases). The CDR3 length is 15 residues. Germline-derived CDR1 and CDR2 are MNHNY and SVGAGI (reference sequence). V dropped 2 bases and J dropped 5 bases, with 13 bases sitting between them. Written as DNA, the CDR3 is TGTGCCAGCAGTTACCCCGGCGGGGAACACAATGAGCAGTTCTTC. This gives the protein CASSYPGGEHNEQFF.

The chain's CDR3 is CASSWTGGVKGSYNEQFF. CDR3 in DNA: TGTGCCAGCAGTTGGACAGGGGGAGTAAAAGGGTCCTACAATGAGCAGTTCTTC. This rearrangement joins TRBV27 to TRBJ2-1; 10 positions match TRBD1. The germline V gene has CDR1 MNHEY and CDR2 SMNVEV (reference sequence). This CDR3 has 18 residues. Unmatched junction bases numbered 10, after V lost 4 bases and J lost 1 base.

The chain links TRBV9 to TRBJ1-1; TRBD1 aligns across 10 bases. The CDR3 spans 15 residues. Germline V gene lookup returns CDR1 SGDLS and CDR2 YYNGEE. V trimming: 2 bases; J trimming: 7 bases; junction bases outside the gene matches: 8. CDR3 region: CASSVEGTGVSEAFF. The CDR3 DNA follows: TGTGCCAGCAGCGTTGAAGGGACAGGGGTTAGTGAAGCTTTCTTT.

The V call is TRBV5-6, the J call TRBJ2-7, with 9 bases that match TRBD2. Per the germline V gene, CDR1 is SGHDT and CDR2 is YYEEEE. This CDR3 spans 15 amino acids. Losses at the gene ends were 0 bases for V and 5 bases for J; bases not matched to a gene: 6. CDR3 amino acids: CASSLVLAGKNEQYF. CDR3 DNA sequence: TGTGCCAGCAGCTTGGTGCTAGCGGGAAAGAACGAGCAGTACTTC.

CDR3 nucleotide sequence: TGTGCCAGCAGCTTCCGGACCGTCTTGGAGGAAGAGACCCAGTACTTC. Protein product: CASSFRTVLEEETQYF. The chain couples TRBV13 to TRBJ2-5; weak D call: TRBD2 (5 bases). The CDR3 has 16 residues. V shed 3 bases and J shed 3 bases, with 17 bases lying between them. The germline V gene encodes CDR1 PRHDT and CDR2 FYEKMQ (reference sequence).

This chain uses TRBV29-1 with TRBJ2-3, with TRBD2 matching over 8 bases. The V gene's germline CDR1 is SQVTM and CDR2 ANQGSEA. The V and J ends lost 6 bases and 1 base, in that order; junction bases with no gene match: 9. The CDR3 extends over 15 amino acids. CDR3 nucleotide sequence: TGCAGCGTGGTAAGCGGGAGCGAAGGCACAGATACGCAGTATTTT. Protein: CSVVSGSEGTDTQYF.

The CDR3 is CASSLAPGSTGELFF. CDR3 bases: TGTGCCAGCAGCTTAGCGCCGGGGAGCACCGGGGAGCTGTTTTTT. The V call is TRBV7-2, the J call TRBJ2-2; D perhaps matches TRBD2 (5 bases). V dropped 0 bases and J dropped 4 bases, with 9 bases sitting between them. Germline CDR1 is SGHTA and CDR2 is FQGNSA. There are 15 residues in the CDR3.

The chain combines TRBV6-5 with TRBJ1-3, with TRBD1 as a possible D gene (5 bases). The length of the CDR3 is 15 residues. Per germline, CDR1 MNHEY and CDR2 SVGAGI. The V and J ends lost 6 bases and 2 bases respectively, with 14 bases between them. The CDR3 coding sequence is TGTGCCAGCAGCCTGTCGGGGGGAACTGGAAACACCATATATTTT. Its translation: CASSLSGGTGNTIYF.

The V call is TRBV5-1, the J call TRBJ2-1; D not certain. Germline V gene sequence: CDR1 SGHRS, CDR2 YFSETQ. The CDR3 length is 13 residues. Trimming shortened V by 3 bases and J by 4 bases, and 8 bases separated the two germline ends. The CDR3 reads CASSSDLYNEQFF. In nucleotides, the CDR3 is TGCGCCAGCAGCTCTGACTTGTACAATGAGCAGTTCTTC.

The V and J genes are TRBV11-2 and TRBJ2-7, with D possibly TRBD1 on 6 matching bases. CDR3 length: 12 residues. V lost 5 bases and J 4 bases, leaving 9 bases between the germline ends. Germline V gene data show CDR1 as SGHAT and CDR2 as FQNNGV. CDR3 bases: TGTGCCAGCAGCCTAGGACAGTACGAGCAGTACTTC. Protein sequence: CASSLGQYEQYF.

A note on this clone: This sample also contains other DNA sequences that code for the same CDR3. This rearrangement joins TRBV7-6 to TRBJ1-2; 7 bases align to TRBD1. The CDR3 totals 14 residues. Germline CDR1 and CDR2: SGHVS and FNYEAQ. The ends lost 4 bases at V and 8 bases at J; junction bases unmatched: 10. The CDR3 bases are TGTGCCAGCAGCTCGGGGGACAGCCTGTTGGGCTACACCTTC. This translates into CASSSGDSLLGYTF.

The CDR3 nucleotides are TGTGCCAGTAGCCATCCCGGTGCATTTACCTACAATGAGCAGTTCTTC. Translating gives CASSHPGAFTYNEQFF. V usage is TRBV19 and J usage is TRBJ2-1; D is unresolved. The germline V and J ends were trimmed by 6 bases and 2 bases, with 17 bases remaining between them. Germline lookup yields CDR1 LNHDA and CDR2 SQIVND (reference sequence). The CDR3 covers 16 residues.

This clone was seen just once. V gene TRBV19 combines with J gene TRBJ2-3; tentative D call: TRBD2 (5 bases). CDR1 and CDR2 (germline): LNHDA, SQIVND (reference sequence). The CDR3 runs to 12 residues. With 5 bases removed from V and 6 bases from J, the gap between germline ends came to 9 bases. CDR3 sequence: CASSPRTDTQYF. The CDR3 DNA follows: TGTGCCAGTAGTCCGCGGACTGATACGCAGTATTTT.

The chain employs TRBV29-1 and TRBJ1-1; no definite D call. The CDR3 is 13 amino acids. With 6 bases removed from V and 0 bases from J, the gap between germline ends came to 11 bases. Germline V gives CDR1 SQVTM, CDR2 ANQGSEA. CDR3 sequence reads: CSVEGRLNTEAFF. The CDR3 DNA is TGCAGCGTGGAGGGTCGCTTGAACACTGAAGCTTTCTTT.

This clone has a single count. The rearrangement joins TRBV6-6 to TRBJ2-4, with D maybe TRBD1 (6 bases). Germline-derived CDR1 and CDR2 are MNHNY and SVGAGI (reference sequence). CDR3 size: 16 residues. Deletions cut 6 bases from V and 2 bases from J, with 17 bases between. CDR3 sequence reads: CASSREPGATKNIQYF. DNA of the CDR3: TGTGCCAGCAGCCGCGAGCCAGGGGCTACCAAAAACATTCAGTACTTC.

This chain connects TRBV6-5 to TRBJ2-7, with D tentatively TRBD1 (6 bases). The CDR3 sequence is 14 residues long. Looked up from germline, CDR1 is MNHEY and CDR2 is SVGAGI. Trimming took off 6 bases at V and 3 bases at J, with 15 bases between the two ends. The chain's CDR3 is CASSEQGIRYEQYF. The CDR3 region has the DNA TGTGCCAGCAGCGAACAGGGTATCCGCTACGAGCAGTACTTC.

The table lists this clone with a few counts. The chain carries TRBV9 and TRBJ2-1; D perhaps matches TRBD2 (6 bases). The CDR3 runs to 15 residues. Trimming pared 2 bases from V and 4 bases from J, leaving 13 bases between. CDR1 SGDLS and CDR2 YYNGEE come from the germline V gene. CDR3 sequence reads: CASSVTGETYNEQFF. As DNA, the CDR3 is TGTGCCAGCAGCGTTACGGGAGAGACGTACAATGAGCAGTTCTTC.

V and J are TRBV28 and TRBJ2-7, with D possibly TRBD2 on 5 matching bases. Between the trimmed V and J ends, which lost 2 bases and 5 bases, there was a span of 13 bases. The CDR3 sequence is 14 residues long. Germline V gives CDR1 MDHEN, CDR2 SYDVKM. The CDR3 spells CASSLPGRSNEQYF. In DNA, the CDR3 is TGTGCCAGCAGTTTACCGGGAAGAAGCAACGAGCAGTACTTC.

The chain uses TRBV5-4 and TRBJ2-1; 8 bases line up with TRBD1. There are 15 residues in the CDR3. The V segment lost 2 bases and the J segment 4 bases; nucleotides outside the gene matches: 5. Germline assignment: CDR1 SGHNT and CDR2 YYREEE (reference sequence). For the CDR3, the DNA is TGTGCCAGCAGCTTTGCGACAGGGGAATACAATGAGCAGTTCTTC. It specifies CASSFATGEYNEQFF.

The chain couples TRBV11-1 to TRBJ2-1, with TRBD2 matching over 14 bases. J gave up 5 bases and V 1 base, and 7 bases lay outside the gene matches. CDR1 is SGHAT, CDR2 FQDESV, per germline (reference sequence). CDR3 length: 18 residues. CDR3: CASSLGGTSGRWDNEQFF. The DNA of the CDR3 is TGTGCCAGCAGCTTAGGAGGGACTAGCGGGAGATGGGACAATGAGCAGTTCTTC.

The gene calls are TRBV4-3 and TRBJ1-1; tentative D call: TRBD1 (6 bases). The CDR3 is made up of 14 amino acids. Germline assignment: CDR1 LGHNA and CDR2 YSLEER. V lost 1 base to trimming and J lost 7 bases, with 13 bases between them. DNA of the CDR3: TGCGCCAGCAGCCAAGGAGTCAGGGGAAATGAAGCTTTCTTT. It is translated as CASSQGVRGNEAFF.

Details on this clone: At the DNA level, this CDR3 is encoded by other sequences in the same sample as well. The CDR3 protein is CASSLAREAGELFF. DNA for the CDR3: TGTGCCAGTAGCCTCGCCCGGGAGGCCGGGGAGCTGTTTTTT. The chain links TRBV6-5 to TRBJ2-2; 7 bases fit TRBD2. The CDR3 runs 14 residues. Trimming took 9 bases from V and 6 from J; bases not matched to a gene: 10. Germline V CDR1 and CDR2: MNHEY, SVGAGI.